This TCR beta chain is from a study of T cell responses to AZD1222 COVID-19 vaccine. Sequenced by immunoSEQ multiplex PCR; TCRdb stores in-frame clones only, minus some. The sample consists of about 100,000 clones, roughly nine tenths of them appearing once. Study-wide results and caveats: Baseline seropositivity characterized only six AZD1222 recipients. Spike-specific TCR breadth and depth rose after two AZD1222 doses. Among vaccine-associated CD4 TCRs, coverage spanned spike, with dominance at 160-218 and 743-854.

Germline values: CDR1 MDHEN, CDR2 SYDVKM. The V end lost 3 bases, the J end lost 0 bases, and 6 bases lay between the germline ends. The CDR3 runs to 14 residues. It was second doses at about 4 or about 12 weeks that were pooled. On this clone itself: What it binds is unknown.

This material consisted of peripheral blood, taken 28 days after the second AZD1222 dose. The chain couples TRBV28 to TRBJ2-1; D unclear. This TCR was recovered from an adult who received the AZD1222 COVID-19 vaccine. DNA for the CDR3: TGTGCCAGCAGTTTTTCCAGCTCCTACAATGAGCAGTTCTTC. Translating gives CASSFSSSYNEQFF. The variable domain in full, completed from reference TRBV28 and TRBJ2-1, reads DVKVTQSSRYLVKRTGEKVFLECVQDMDHENMFWYRQDPGLGLRLIYFSYDVKMKEKGDIPEGYSVSREKKERFSLILESASTNQTSMYLCASSFSSSYNEQFFGPGTRLTVL.